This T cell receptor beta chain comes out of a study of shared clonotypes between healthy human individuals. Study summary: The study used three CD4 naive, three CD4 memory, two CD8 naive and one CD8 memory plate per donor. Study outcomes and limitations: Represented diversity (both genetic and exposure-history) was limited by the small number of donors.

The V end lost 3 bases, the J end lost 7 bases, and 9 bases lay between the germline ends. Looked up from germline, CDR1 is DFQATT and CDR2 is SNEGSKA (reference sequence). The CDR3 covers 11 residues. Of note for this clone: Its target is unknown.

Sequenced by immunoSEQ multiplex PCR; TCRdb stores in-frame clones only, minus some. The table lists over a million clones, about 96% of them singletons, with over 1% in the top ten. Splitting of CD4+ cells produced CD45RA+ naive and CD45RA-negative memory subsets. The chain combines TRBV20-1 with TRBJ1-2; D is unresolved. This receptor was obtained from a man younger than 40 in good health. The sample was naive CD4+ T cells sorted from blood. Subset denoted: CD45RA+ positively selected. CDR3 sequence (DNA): TGCAGTGCTAGTCTTAGCTCTGGCTACACCTTC. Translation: CSASLSSGYTF.